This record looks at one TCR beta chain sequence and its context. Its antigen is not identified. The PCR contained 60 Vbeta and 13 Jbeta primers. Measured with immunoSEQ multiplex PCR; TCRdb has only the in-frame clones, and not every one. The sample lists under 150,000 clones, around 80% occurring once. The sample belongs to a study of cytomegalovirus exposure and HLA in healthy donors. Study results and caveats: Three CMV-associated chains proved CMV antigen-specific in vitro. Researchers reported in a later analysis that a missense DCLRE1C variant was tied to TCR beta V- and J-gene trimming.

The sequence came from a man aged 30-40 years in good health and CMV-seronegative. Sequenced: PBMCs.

In DNA, the CDR3 is TGTGCCAGCAGCTTAGACGCGGGACAGGGTTCTTACGAGCAGTACTTC. This translates into CASSLDAGQGSYEQYF. The genes are TRBV7-2 and TRBJ2-5; 9 bases fit TRBD1. The closer fit of TRBJ2-7 to the DNA end suggests the J call may be wrong. Germline lookup yields CDR1 SGHTA and CDR2 FQGNSA. CDR3 length: 16 residues.